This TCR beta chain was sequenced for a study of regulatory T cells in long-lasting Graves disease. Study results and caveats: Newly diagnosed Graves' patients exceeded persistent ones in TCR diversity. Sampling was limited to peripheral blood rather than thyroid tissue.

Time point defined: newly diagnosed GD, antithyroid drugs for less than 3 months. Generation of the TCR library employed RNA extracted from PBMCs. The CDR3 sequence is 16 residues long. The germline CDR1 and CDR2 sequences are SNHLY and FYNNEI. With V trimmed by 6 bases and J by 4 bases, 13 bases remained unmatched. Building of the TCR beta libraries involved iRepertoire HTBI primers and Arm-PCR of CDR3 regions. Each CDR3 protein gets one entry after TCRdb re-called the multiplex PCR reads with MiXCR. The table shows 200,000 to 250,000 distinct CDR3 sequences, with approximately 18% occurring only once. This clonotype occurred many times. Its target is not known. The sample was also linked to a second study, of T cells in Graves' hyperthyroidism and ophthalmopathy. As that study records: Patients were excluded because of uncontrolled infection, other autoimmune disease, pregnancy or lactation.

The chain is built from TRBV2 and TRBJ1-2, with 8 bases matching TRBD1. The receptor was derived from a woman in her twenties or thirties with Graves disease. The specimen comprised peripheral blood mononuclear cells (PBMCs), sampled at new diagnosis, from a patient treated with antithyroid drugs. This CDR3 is CASRDDRGRDPYGYTF. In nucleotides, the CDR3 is TGTGCCAGCAGGGATGACAGGGGTCGGGATCCCTATGGCTACACCTTC.